The T cell receptor beta chain described here comes from a study of T cell clonality in common variable immunodeficiency. The protocol was immunoSEQ multiplex PCR, while the TCRdb copy is restricted to in-frame clones and leaves out a portion. The sample yields 40,000 to 50,000 clones, without any singletons. Germline V gene lookup returns CDR1 SGHTA and CDR2 FQGNSA. The CDR3 length is 14 residues. V was cut by 5 bases and J by 1 base, with 11 bases left in between. In its sample, this clone was seen many times. Its antigen is still unknown. The read halts 3 residues ahead of the CDR3 end, with the missing end drawn from the germline J gene. Both groups were predominantly of Caucasian heritage. Study outcomes and limitations: Compared with controls, CVID subjects had fewer shared TCRbeta clones. Compared with healthy controls, CVID subjects showed increased TCRbeta clonality, mostly in about a third.

Sequenced input: peripheral blood mononuclear cells. This clonotype was obtained from a person between 18 and 75 years old in good health. The V call is TRBV7-2, the J call TRBJ1-1, with D possibly being TRBD1 (6 bases). Here the CDR3 reads CASSLRQANTEAFF. The sequenced CDR3 bases are TGTGCCAGCAGCCTAAGACAGGCGAACACTGAA.